Here is one T cell receptor (beta chain) with its context. Original data processing: It was from reference gene primer amplification that nucleated cell counts were estimated. Method: immunoSEQ multiplex PCR; TCRdb's copy keeps in-frame clones and lacks some. That table gives V, J and clone size, and the DNA gave D and trimming. The sample lists about 330,000 clones; around 82% were seen once. This sample was taken from a study of blood T cell repertoires in COVID-19. With 5 bases removed from V and 0 bases from J, the gap between germline ends came to 7 bases. The CDR3 runs to 14 residues. CDR1 WSHSY and CDR2 SAAADI come from the germline V gene.

The chain combines TRBV10-2 with TRBJ1-4, with D unclear. Sequences were obtained from peripheral blood. This sequence was found in a woman aged 45 to 65 with acute or convalescent COVID-19. The CDR3 spells CASSSTSTNEKLFF. The CDR3 nucleotides read TGCGCCAGCAGTTCGACATCAACTAATGAAAAACTGTTTTTT.